The TCR beta chain described here comes from a study of blood T cell repertoires in COVID-19. Study overall: The study drew acute and convalescent COVID-19 samples from the United States, Italy and Spain. T cells, B-cell-depleted T cells, or PBMCs supplied cDNA or gDNA.

Germline-derived CDR1 and CDR2 are LNHDA and SQIVND (reference sequence). The V and J ends lost 5 bases and 3 bases, in that order; junction bases with no gene match: 6. The CDR3 consists of 15 residues. Methods used by the authors: Amplification from reference gene primers served as the basis for estimated nucleated cell counts. The repertoire was sequenced with immunoSEQ multiplex PCR; TCRdb's copy has only in-frame clones and lacks some. V and J calls and clone size follow that table, whereas D and trimming were derived from the DNA. The sample holds some 41,000 clones; about 86% are singletons and the top ten take approximately 45%.

This chain uses TRBV19 with TRBJ2-2; 7 bases align to TRBD2. Sequenced sample: peripheral blood. This receptor was taken from a woman aged 80 or older with active or convalescent COVID-19. The CDR3, as DNA: TGTGCCAGTAGTTCTCAGGGACTACACACCGGGGAGCTGTTTTTT. It yields the protein CASSSQGLHTGELFF.